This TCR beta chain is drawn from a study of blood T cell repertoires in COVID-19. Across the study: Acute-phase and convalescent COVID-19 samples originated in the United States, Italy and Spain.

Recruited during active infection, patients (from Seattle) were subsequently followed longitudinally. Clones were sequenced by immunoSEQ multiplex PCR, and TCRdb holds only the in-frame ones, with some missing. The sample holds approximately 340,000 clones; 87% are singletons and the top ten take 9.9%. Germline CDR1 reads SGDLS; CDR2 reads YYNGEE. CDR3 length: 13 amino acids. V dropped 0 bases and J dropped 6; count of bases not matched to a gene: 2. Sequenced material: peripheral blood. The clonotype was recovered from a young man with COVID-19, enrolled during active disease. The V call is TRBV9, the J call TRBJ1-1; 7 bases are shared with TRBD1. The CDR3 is CASSVGQGAEAFF. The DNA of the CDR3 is TGTGCCAGCAGCGTAGGGCAGGGGGCTGAAGCTTTCTTT. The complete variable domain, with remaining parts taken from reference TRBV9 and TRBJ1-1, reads DSGVTQTPKHLITATGQRVTLRCSPRSGDLSVYWYQQSLDQGLQFLIQYYNGEERAKGNILERFSAQQFPDLHSELNLSSLELGDSALYFCASSVGQGAEAFFGQGTRLTVV.